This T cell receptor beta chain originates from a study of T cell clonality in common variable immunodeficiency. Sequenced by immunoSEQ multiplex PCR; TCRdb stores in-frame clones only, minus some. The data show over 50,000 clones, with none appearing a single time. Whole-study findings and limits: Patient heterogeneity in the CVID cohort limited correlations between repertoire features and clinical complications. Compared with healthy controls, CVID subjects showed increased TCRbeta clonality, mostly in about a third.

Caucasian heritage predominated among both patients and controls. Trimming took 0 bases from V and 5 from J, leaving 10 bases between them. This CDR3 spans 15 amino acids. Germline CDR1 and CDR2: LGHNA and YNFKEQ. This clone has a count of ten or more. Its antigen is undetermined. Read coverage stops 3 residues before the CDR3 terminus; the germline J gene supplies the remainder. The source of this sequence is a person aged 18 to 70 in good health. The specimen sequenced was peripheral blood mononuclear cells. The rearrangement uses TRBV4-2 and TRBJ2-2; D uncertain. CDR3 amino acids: CASSQDVGQTGELFF. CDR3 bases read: TGTGCCAGCAGCCAAGATGTTGGGCAAACCGGGGAG.